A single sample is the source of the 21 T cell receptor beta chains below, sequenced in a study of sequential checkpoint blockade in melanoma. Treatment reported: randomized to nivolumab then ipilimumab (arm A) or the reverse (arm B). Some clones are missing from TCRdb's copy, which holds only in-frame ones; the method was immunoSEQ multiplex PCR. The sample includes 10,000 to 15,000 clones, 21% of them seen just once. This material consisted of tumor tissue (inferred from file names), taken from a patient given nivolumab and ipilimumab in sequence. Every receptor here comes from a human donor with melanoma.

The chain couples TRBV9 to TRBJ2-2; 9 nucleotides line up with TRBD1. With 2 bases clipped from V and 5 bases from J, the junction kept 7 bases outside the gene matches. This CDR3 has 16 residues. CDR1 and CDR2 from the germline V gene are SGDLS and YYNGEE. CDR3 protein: CASSVNTGGNTGELFF. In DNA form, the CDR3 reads TGTGCCAGCAGCGTGAACACAGGGGGCAATACCGGGGAGCTGTTTTTT.

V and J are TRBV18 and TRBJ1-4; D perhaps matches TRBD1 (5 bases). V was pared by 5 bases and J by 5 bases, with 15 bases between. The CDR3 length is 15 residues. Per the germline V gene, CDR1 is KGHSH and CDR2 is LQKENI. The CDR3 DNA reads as TGTGCCAGCTCATTAGAAAGTCAGGGAAATGAAAAACTGTTTTTT. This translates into CASSLESQGNEKLFF.

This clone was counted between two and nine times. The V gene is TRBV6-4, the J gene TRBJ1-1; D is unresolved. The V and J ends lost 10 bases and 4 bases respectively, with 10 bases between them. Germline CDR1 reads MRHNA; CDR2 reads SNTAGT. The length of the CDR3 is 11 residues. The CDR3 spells CAIGGSTEAFF. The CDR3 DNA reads TGTGCCATCGGAGGGAGCACTGAAGCTTTCTTT.

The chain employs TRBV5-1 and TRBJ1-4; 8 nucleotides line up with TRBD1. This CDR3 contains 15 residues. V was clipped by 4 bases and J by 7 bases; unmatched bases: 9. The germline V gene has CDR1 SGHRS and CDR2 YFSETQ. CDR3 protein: CASSPVTGGAEKLFF. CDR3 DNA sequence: TGCGCCAGCAGCCCCGTTACAGGGGGGGCTGAAAAACTGTTTTTT.

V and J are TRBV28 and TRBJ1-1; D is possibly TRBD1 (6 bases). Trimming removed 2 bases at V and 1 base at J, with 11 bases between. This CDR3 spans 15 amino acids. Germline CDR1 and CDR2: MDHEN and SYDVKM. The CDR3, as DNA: TGTGCCAGCAGTTTAAGGGGGGCGGGGAACACTGAAGCTTTCTTT. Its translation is CASSLRGAGNTEAFF.

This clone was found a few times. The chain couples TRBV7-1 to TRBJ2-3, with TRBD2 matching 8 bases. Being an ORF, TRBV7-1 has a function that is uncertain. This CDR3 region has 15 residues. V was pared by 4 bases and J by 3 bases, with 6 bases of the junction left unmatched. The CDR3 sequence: CASSFSGSGTDTQYF. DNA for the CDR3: TGTGCCAGCAGCTTCAGCGGGAGTGGTACAGATACGCAGTATTTT.

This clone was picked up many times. The CDR3 sequence: CASSLIRGTTEAFF. CDR3 coding DNA: TGTGCCAGCAGCTTAATACGAGGGACTACTGAAGCTTTCTTT. This chain links TRBV11-3 with TRBJ1-1, with D possibly being TRBD1 (5 bases). The V end was cut by 2 bases, the J end by 5 bases, with 12 bases between. The CDR3 length is 14 residues. From germline, CDR1 is SGHNT and CDR2 YENEEA.

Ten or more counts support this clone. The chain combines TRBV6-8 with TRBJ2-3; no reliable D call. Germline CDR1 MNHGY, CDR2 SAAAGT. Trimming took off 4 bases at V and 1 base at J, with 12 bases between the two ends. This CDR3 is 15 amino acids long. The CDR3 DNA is TGTGCCAGCAGTTCCCCTAGTAAGGGCACAGATACGCAGTATTTT. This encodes CASSSPSKGTDTQYF.

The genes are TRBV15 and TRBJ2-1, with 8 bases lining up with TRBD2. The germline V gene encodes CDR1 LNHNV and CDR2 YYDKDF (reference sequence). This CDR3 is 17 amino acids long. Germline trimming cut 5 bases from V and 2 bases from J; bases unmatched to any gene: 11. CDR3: CATSYSGGDGAYNEQFF. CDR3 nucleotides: TGTGCCACCAGCTACTCGGGAGGGGACGGGGCCTACAATGAGCAGTTCTTC.

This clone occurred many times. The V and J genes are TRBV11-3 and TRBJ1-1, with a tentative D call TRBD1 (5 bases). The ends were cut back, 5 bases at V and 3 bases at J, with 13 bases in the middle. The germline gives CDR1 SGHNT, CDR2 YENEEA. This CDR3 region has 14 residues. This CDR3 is CASSRGVKDTEAFF. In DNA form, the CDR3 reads TGTGCCAGCAGCCGAGGGGTAAAGGACACTGAAGCTTTCTTT.

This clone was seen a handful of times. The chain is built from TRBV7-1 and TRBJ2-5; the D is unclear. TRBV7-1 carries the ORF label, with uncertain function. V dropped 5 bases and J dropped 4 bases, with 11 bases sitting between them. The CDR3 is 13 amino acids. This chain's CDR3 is CASSPSTIETQYF. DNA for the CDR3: TGTGCCAGCAGCCCTAGTACCATAGAGACCCAGTACTTC.

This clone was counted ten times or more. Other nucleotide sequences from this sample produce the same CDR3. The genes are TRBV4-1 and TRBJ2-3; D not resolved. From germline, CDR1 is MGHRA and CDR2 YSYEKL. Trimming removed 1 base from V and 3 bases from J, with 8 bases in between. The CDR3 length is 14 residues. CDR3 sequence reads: CASSQALLTDTQYF. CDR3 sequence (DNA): TGCGCCAGCAGCCAAGCCCTCTTGACAGATACGCAGTATTTT.

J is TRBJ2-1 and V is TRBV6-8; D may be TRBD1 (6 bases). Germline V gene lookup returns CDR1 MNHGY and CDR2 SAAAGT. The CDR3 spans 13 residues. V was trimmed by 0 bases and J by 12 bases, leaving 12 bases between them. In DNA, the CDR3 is TGTGCCAGCAGTTACTCCCAGGGGACCTTGCAGTTCTTC. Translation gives CASSYSQGTLQFF.

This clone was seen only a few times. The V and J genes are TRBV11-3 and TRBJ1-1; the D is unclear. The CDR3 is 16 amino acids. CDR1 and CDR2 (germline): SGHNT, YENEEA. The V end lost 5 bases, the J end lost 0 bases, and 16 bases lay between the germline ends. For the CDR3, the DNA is TGTGCCAGCAGCCAAGTGATTCAACAAATGAACACTGAAGCTTTCTTT. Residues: CASSQVIQQMNTEAFF.

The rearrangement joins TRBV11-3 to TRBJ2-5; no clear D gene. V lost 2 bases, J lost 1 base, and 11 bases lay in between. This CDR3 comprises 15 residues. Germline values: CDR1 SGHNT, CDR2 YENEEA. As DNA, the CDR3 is TGTGCCAGCAGCTTACTCGGGCTGGCCCAAGAGACCCAGTACTTC. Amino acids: CASSLLGLAQETQYF.

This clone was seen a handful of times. CDR3 DNA sequence: TGTGCCAGCAGTTTGGGGGGGCCTGGCTACACCTTC. Translated: CASSLGGPGYTF. This chain links TRBV28 with TRBJ1-2; TRBD1 is a possible D gene (6 bases). Per the germline V gene, CDR1 is MDHEN and CDR2 is SYDVKM. This CDR3 is 12 amino acids long. With 3 bases removed from V and 7 bases from J, the gap between germline ends came to 9 bases.

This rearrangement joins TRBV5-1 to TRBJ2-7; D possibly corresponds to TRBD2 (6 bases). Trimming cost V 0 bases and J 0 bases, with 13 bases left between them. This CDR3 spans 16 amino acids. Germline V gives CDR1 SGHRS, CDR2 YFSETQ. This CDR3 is CASSLEVRGGSYEQYF. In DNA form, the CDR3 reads TGCGCCAGCAGCTTGGAGGTGCGGGGCGGCTCCTACGAGCAGTACTTC.

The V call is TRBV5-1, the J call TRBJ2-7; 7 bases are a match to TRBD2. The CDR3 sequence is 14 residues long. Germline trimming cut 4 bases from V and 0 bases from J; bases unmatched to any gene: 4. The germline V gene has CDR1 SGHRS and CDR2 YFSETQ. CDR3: CASSPGTTSYEQYF. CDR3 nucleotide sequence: TGCGCCAGCAGCCCCGGGACTACCTCCTACGAGCAGTACTTC.

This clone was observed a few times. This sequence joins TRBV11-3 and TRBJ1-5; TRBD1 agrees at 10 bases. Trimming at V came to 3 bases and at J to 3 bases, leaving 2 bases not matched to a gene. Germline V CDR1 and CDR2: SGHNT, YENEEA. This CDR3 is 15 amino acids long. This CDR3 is CASSLGTGANQPQHF. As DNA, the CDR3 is TGTGCCAGCAGCTTGGGGACAGGGGCCAATCAGCCCCAGCATTTT.

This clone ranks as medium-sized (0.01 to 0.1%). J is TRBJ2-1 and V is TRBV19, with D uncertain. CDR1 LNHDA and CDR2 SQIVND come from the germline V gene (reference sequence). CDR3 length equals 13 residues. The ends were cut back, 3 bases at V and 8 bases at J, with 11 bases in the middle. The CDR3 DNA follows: TGTGCCAGTAGTATTCTCCTTGGACATGAGCAGTTCTTC. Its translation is CASSILLGHEQFF. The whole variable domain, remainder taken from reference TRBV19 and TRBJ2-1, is DGGITQSPKYLFRKEGQNVTLSCEQNLNHDAMYWYRQDPGQGLRLIYYSQIVNDFQKGDIAEGYSVSREKKESFPLTVTSAQKNPTAFYLCASSILLGHEQFFGPGTRLTVL.

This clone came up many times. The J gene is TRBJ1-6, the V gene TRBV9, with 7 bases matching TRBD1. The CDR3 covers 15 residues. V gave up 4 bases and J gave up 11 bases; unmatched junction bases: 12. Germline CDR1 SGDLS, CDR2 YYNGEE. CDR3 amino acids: CASSIRSGGGAPLHF. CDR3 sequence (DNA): TGTGCCAGCAGCATCCGCTCAGGGGGAGGGGCACCCCTCCACTTT.